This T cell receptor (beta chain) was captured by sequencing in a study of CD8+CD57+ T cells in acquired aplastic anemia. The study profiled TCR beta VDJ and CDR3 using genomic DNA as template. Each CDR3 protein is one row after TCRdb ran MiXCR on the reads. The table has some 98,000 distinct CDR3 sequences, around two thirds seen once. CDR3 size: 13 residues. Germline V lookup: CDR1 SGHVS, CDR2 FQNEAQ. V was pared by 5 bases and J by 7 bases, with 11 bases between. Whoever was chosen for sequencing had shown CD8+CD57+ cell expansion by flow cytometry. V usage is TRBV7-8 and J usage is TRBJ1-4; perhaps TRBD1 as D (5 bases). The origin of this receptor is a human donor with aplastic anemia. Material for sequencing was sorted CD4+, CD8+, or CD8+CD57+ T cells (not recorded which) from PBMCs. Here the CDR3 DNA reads TGTGCCAGCAGCCGTACAGGTTTTGAAAAACTGTTTTTT. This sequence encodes CASSRTGFEKLFF.